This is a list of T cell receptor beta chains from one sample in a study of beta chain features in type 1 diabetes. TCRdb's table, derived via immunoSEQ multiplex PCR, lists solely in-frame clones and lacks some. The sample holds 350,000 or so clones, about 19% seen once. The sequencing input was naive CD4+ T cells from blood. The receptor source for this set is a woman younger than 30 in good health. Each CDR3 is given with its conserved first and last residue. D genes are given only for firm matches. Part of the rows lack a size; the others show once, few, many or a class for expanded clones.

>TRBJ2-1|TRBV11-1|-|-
CASSLWGFGGEQFF
TGTGCCAGCAGCTTATGGGGGTTCGGGGGTGAGCAGTTCTTC
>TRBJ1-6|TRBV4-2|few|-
CASSQSGGGTNSPLHF
TGTGCCAGCAGCCAATCGGGAGGGGGGACCAATTCACCCCTCCACTTT
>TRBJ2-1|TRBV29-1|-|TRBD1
CSVDPGTGDYNEQFF
TGCAGCGTTGACCCCGGGACAGGGGACTACAATGAGCAGTTCTTC
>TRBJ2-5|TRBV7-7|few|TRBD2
CASSLTAGAETQYF
TGTGCTAGCAGCTTAACAGCGGGAGCAGAGACCCAGTACTTC
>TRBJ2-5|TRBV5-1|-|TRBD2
CASSLTGTIRGETQYF
TGCGCCAGCAGCTTGACCGGGACTATCCGCGGCGAGACCCAGTACTTC
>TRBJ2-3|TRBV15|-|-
CATNPGHPTDTQYF
TGTGCCACCAACCCGGGACACCCCACAGATACGCAGTATTTT
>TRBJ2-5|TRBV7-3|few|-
CASSHDGKETQYF
TGTGCCAGCAGCCACGATGGCAAAGAGACCCAGTACTTC
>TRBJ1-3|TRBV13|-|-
CASSLGAGLLSGNTIYF
TGTGCCAGCAGCTTAGGGGCAGGGCTCCTCTCTGGAAACACCATATATTTT
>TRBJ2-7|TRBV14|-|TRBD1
CASSHPSDRDHEQYF
TGTGCCAGCAGCCATCCTTCCGACAGGGACCACGAGCAGTACTTC
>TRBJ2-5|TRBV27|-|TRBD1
CASSLDKHRGETQYF
TGTGCCAGCAGTTTAGATAAGCACAGGGGAGAGACCCAGTACTTC
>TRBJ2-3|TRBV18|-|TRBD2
CASSPRITLAGAVNTQYF
TGTGCCAGCTCACCACGGATTACTCTAGCGGGAGCGGTGAATACGCAGTATTTT
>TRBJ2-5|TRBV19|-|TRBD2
CASSIRTSGYQETQYF
TGTGCCAGTAGTATTCGGACTAGCGGTTACCAAGAGACCCAGTACTTC
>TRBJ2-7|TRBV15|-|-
CATSTERAGNYEQYF
TGTGCCACCAGCACGGAGAGGGCGGGAAACTACGAGCAGTACTTC
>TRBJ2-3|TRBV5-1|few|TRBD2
CASSPGLAGDTQYF
TGCGCCAGCAGCCCCGGACTAGCGGGAGATACGCAGTATTTT
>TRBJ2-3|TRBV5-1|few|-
CASSFNTDTQYF
TGCGCCAGCAGCTTCAACACAGATACGCAGTATTTT
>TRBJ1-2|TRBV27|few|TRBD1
CASSFRDSRGYTF
TGTGCCAGCAGTTTCCGGGACAGCCGTGGCTACACCTTC
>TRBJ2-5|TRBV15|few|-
CATSRVGLTAYQETQYF
TGTGCCACCAGCAGAGTCGGGTTGACAGCGTACCAAGAGACCCAGTACTTC
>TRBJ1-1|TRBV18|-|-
CASSPLVQGGDTEAFF
TGTGCCAGCTCACCACTCGTTCAGGGTGGAGACACTGAAGCTTTCTTT
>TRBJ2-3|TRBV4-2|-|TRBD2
CASSARTSGSGTDTQYF
TGTGCCAGCAGCGCGAGGACTAGCGGGAGCGGAACAGATACGCAGTATTTT
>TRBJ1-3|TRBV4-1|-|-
CASSPLNVIRGSGNTIYF
TGCGCCAGCAGCCCCCTGAACGTGATTAGGGGATCTGGAAACACCATATATTTT
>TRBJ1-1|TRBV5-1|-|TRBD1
CASSPDRGTEVFF
TGCGCCAGCAGCCCCGACAGGGGCACTGAAGTTTTCTTT
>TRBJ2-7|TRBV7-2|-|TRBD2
CASSYWGTTYEQYF
TGTGCCAGCAGCTACTGGGGGACTACCTACGAGCAGTACTTC
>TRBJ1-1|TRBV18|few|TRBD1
CASSSRQGSVAEAFF
TGTGCCAGCTCCTCACGACAGGGGAGTGTCGCTGAAGCTTTCTTT
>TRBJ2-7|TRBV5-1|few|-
CASSLDSNRADEQYF
TGCGCCAGCAGCTTGGATAGTAACAGGGCGGACGAGCAGTACTTC
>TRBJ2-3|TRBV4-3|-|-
CASSLRVWTDTQYF
TGCGCCAGCAGCCTCAGGGTTTGGACAGATACGCAGTATTTT
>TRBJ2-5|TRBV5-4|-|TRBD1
CASSLLTGKETQYF
TGTGCCAGCAGCTTGTTGACAGGGAAAGAGACCCAGTACTTC
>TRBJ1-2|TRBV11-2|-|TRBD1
CASSLVPGQGAIYTF
TGTGCCAGCAGCTTAGTCCCGGGACAGGGGGCCATCTACACCTTC
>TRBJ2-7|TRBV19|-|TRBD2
CASRPGLAGFYEQYF
TGTGCCAGTAGACCGGGACTAGCGGGATTCTACGAGCAGTACTTC
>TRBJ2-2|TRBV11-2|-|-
CAAGGPGTGELFF
TGTGCAGCAGGGGGGCCGGGCACCGGGGAGCTGTTTTTT
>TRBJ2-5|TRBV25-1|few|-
CASREAGTQQETQYF
TGTGCCAGCAGAGAAGCCGGGACACAACAAGAGACCCAGTACTTC
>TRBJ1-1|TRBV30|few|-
CAWSVLTEAFF
TGTGCCTGGAGTGTTCTGACTGAAGCTTTCTTT
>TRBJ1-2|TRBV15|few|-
CATSRDRTSPGYTF
TGTGCCACCAGCAGAGATCGTACGAGCCCGGGCTACACCTTC
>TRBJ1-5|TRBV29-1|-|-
CSVSGGMSNQPQHF
TGCAGCGTGAGTGGGGGGATGAGCAATCAGCCCCAGCATTTT
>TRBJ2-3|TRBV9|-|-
CASSLEDTQYF
TGTGCCAGTTCACTAGAGGATACGCAGTATTTT
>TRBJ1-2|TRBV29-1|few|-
CSVEDHYGPPGTF
TGCAGCGTTGAAGACCATTACGGCCCCCCGGGGACCTTC
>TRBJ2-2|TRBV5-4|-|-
CASSFSRNTGELFF
TGTGCCAGCAGCTTTTCCAGGAACACCGGGGAGCTGTTTTTT
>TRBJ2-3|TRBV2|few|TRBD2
CASRQGTSGSGDTQYF
TGTGCCAGCAGGCAAGGGACTAGCGGGAGCGGTGATACGCAGTATTTT
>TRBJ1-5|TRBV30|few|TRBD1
CACQGASNQPQHF
TGTGCCTGCCAGGGGGCGAGCAATCAGCCCCAGCATTTT
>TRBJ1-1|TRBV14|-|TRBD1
CASSLIAGGTEAFF
TGTGCCAGCAGCCTCATCGCAGGGGGTACTGAAGCTTTCTTT
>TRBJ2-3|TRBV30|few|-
CAWSPPFPDTQYF
TGTGCCTGGAGTCCCCCGTTTCCAGATACGCAGTATTTT
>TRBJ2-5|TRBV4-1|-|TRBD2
CASSQDRTREKTQYF
TGCGCCAGCAGCCAAGATCGGACTAGGGAGAAGACCCAGTACTTC
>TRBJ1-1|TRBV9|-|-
CASSSWTENTEAFF
TGTGCCAGCAGCTCCTGGACAGAGAACACTGAAGCTTTCTTT
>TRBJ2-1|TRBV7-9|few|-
CASRHSLGDEEQFF
TGTGCCAGCAGGCACTCTCTAGGAGACGAAGAGCAGTTCTTC
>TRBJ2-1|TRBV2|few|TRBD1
CASITGTGYNEQFF
TGTGCCAGCATTACCGGGACAGGCTACAATGAGCAGTTCTTC
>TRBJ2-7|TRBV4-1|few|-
CASSQGLQGEQYF
TGCGCCAGCAGCCAAGGGCTGCAGGGAGAGCAGTACTTC